This note documents a single T cell receptor (beta chain) sequence. This clonotype occurred many times. What antigen it recognizes has not been identified. One base away there is no much larger clone; base qualities are not given. This specimen belongs to a study of identical twins (dated by TCRdb to 2016 to 2018). A note on the overall study: To test whether fetal clonotypes persist, the study used deep sequencing on TCR alpha and beta repertoires from monozygotic twins, unrelated adults of various ages, and cord blood. To rule out contamination, the twin experiments were replicated at different times with different library preparation protocols. Overall study results and their limits: Abundant cord blood beta clonotypes had fewer insertions, young adult naive repertoires showed a similar but weaker trend, and memory repertoires showed no such trend. In monozygotic twins, recombination models systematically underestimated out-of-frame TCR alpha sharing, but the models matched the sharing seen between unrelated individuals. Invariant T cells such as MAIT and iNKT could partly confound zero-insertion analyses, though diverse VJ usage argued against this for most clonotypes. The excess sharing between twins in beta out-of-frame sequences was weaker because fewer shared sequences reduced the signal-to-noise ratio. Compared with coincidental sharing between unrelated individuals, out-of-frame TCR alpha sequences shared between twins showed an excess of sequences with low generation probability. Because the same donors could not be followed over many years, the conclusions relied on cross-sectional statistical analysis.

V drops 5 bases and J drops 5 bases, leaving 9 bases in between. The CDR3 holds 12 amino acids from the cysteine to the phenylalanine. The sequence is cut down to CDR3 DNA, 36 bases in frame from base 1. The germline V gene (reference sequence) specifies LNHNV as CDR1 and YYDKDF as CDR2. All donors were healthy Caucasians. Three pairs of female monozygotic twins, all aged roughly 18 to 30 years, were included in the twin cohort. Peripheral blood mononuclear cells were used as the source from which RNA for TCR libraries was isolated. Library construction relied on 5' RACE. Sequencer: Illumina HiSeq 2000. Template switching introduced a universal primer binding site; the final cDNA contained a unique molecular identifier, enabling accurate counting of TCR cDNA molecules. First-strand cDNA for TCR alpha and beta chains was synthesized from specific primers in the conserved constant-segment region. To control for contamination, every cDNA library carried two barcodes: a SMART-Mk sample barcode plus Illumina barcodes. TruSeq adapter sequences, together with Illumina sample barcodes, were added in two successive PCR steps. The Illumina HiSeq platform was used with custom primers to sequence TCR alpha and beta cDNA libraries. On the study's bioinformatics: MiGEC was used to process raw reads and extract unique molecular identifiers, and MiXCR was used to find CDR3 positions. For each individual, recombination models were inferred using an EM algorithm with the repgenHMM and IGoR tools. Shared clonotypes were analyzed with the tcR package in R, and sharing was normalized by the product of cloneset sizes. Out-of-frame nonproductive sequences were analyzed to study raw recombination free of thymic and clonal selection effects. The public sequencing data were trimmed at Q25 with fastp and processed into clonotypes with MiXCR by TCRdb, which kept only in-frame beta chains. Here each entry gathers all rows of one CDR3 protein and keeps the most common genes and DNA. The V and J calls and clone size are TCRdb's, not the authors'. This sample lists fewer than 900,000 distinct CDR3 sequences; approximately 21% were detected once. 4.3% of the sample is held by the ten biggest clonotypes.

The data also belong to a second study, concerning T cells expressing NK-cell markers. The second study's paper adds: TCR beta-chain repertoires were profiled in sorted CD3+CD56+NKG2C+, CD3+CD56+NKG2C- and CD3+CD56-NKG2C+ T-cell subsets from about 8 donors. Among the eight sequenced donors, only one was HCMV-seronegative, while the other seven were HCMV-seropositive. In several experiments an anti-gammadeltaTCR antibody was added to restrict sorting to alphabetaTCR-expressing T cells. In six donors, the dominant CD3+CD56+NKG2C+ clonotypes ranked among the top 10 CD8+ clonotypes, making up about 1.0-8% of CD8+ T cells. Those dominant clonotypes were again the most abundant among CD3+CD56-NKG2C+ cells in a few donors, at roughly 25-65%. It remained unclear whether the expanded NKG2C-expressing T cell clones were specific for HCMV antigens. The study sequenced eight donors, all healthy volunteers chosen at random: three men and five women. A commercial ELISA kit detecting HCMV-specific IgG in serum was used to determine HCMV serostatus. For 5 or 6 donors, unsorted PBMC were also used to sequence bulk peripheral blood T-cell repertoires. Reads were demultiplexed and grouped by UMI with MIGEC, and clonotypes were assembled and quantified with MiTCR. To exclude erroneous sequences, any TCR cDNA sequence not supported by at least two reads was discarded. Downstream repertoire analysis used the tcR package, and clonotypes were matched across fractions by CDR3 nucleotide sequence plus V segment. VDJmatch was used to annotate antigen specificity against VDJdb, with one amino acid substitution in CDR3 allowed.

The sample taken for sequencing was PBMCs. Recombination joined TRBV15 with TRBJ1-1, with no D gene named confidently. This receptor was taken from a woman in her late teens or twenties in good health. The DNA sequence reads TGTGCCACCAGCGAAGGAGAGACTGAAGCTTTCTTT. Its protein reads: CATSEGETEAFF.